This T cell receptor (beta chain) was documented in a study of blood T cell repertoires in COVID-19. Study-wide background: Sites across the United States, Italy and Spain contributed samples from acute and convalescent COVID-19. Sources were T cells, B-cell-depleted T cells, or PBMCs; the material itself was cDNA or gDNA.

In the source study's methods: Amplification with reference gene primers provided the estimates of nucleated cell counts. The method was immunoSEQ multiplex PCR; TCRdb's version includes in-frame clones alone and lacks a portion of them. The V and J calls and clone size were taken over from that table, and D and trimming were inferred from the DNA. The table includes roughly 410,000 clones, 87% detected once. Enrollment of patients from Seattle took place during active infection, with longitudinal follow-up. Germline CDR1 reads MNHEY; CDR2 reads SVGAGI. CDR3 size: 15 residues. After removal of 6 bases from V and 8 bases from J, the junction contained 10 bases not matched to a gene.

This sequence was found in a woman aged 60-75 years with COVID-19, enrolled during active disease. The sequenced material came from peripheral blood. This chain uses TRBV6-5 with TRBJ1-2; 12 nucleotides agree with TRBD1. The CDR3 protein is CASRTWDRGQWGYTF. CDR3 sequence (DNA): TGTGCCAGCAGAACTTGGGACAGGGGGCAATGGGGCTACACCTTC.